The rows below give T cell receptor beta chains drawn from one sample of a study of blood T cell repertoires in COVID-19. The method was immunoSEQ multiplex PCR; TCRdb's version includes in-frame clones alone and lacks a portion of them. The sample has some 100,000 clones, around four fifths seen once; the top ten hold around 17%. Sequenced input: peripheral blood. These receptors all stem from a human donor in a cohort sampled during active COVID-19. The CDR3 runs from the conserved cysteine through the conserved F or W. The D gene is left open where the match is weak. Clone size is not always given. Where it is, it says once, few, many or a class for expanded clones.

D | size | J | V | length | DNA | CDR3
NA | NA | TRBJ2-2 | TRBV19 | 16 | TGTGCCAGTAGTATTTTAGGGGTCGTCAGCACCGGGGAGCTGTTTTTT | CASSILGVVSTGELFF
NA | NA | TRBJ2-5 | TRBV28 | 14 | TGTGCCAGCAGGGGTCCAGGGGCGGGAGAGACCCAGTACTTC | CASRGPGAGETQYF
NA | few | TRBJ2-7 | TRBV28 | 14 | TGTGCCAGCAAAGTTGGCGGAGGGGTCAACGAGCAGTACTTC | CASKVGGGVNEQYF
NA | NA | TRBJ1-1 | TRBV5-8 | 13 | TGTGCCAGCAGCTTGCCCCGGGTCACAGAAGCTTTCTTT | CASSLPRVTEAFF
TRBD2 | NA | TRBJ2-1 | TRBV9 | 19 | TGTGCCAGCAGCGTAGACCCGCCGGGGAGAGCGGGAGGGCCGAGGGAGCAGTTCTTC | CASSVDPPGRAGGPREQFF
NA | NA | TRBJ1-6 | TRBV27 | 13 | TGTGCCAGCCGGGGAAACTATAATTCACCCCTCCACTTT | CASRGNYNSPLHF
NA | NA | TRBJ2-7 | TRBV28 | 13 | TGTGCCAGCAGTTTTGGGAGCTCCTTCGAGCAGTACTTC | CASSFGSSFEQYF
TRBD2 | NA | TRBJ2-3 | TRBV28 | 16 | TGTGCCAGCAGTTCCCCGGGACTAGCGGGGAGAAACACGCAGTATTTT | CASSSPGLAGRNTQYF
TRBD1 | NA | TRBJ2-4 | TRBV6-5 | 14 | TGTGCCAGCAGTCCCTCGGGACAGGGAAACATTCAGTACTTC | CASSPSGQGNIQYF
NA | NA | TRBJ1-2 | TRBV5-1 | 13 | TGCGCCAGCAGCTTGGTTGGGCTTAGTGGCTACACCTTC | CASSLVGLSGYTF
TRBD2 | NA | TRBJ2-1 | TRBV6-5 | 13 | TGTGCCAGCAGCACCCTGACTAGCACCCAGCAGTTCTTC | CASSTLTSTQQFF
TRBD1 | NA | TRBJ2-5 | TRBV5-1 | 15 | TGCGCCAGCAGCTTGACAGGGGCCGTCCAAGAGACCCAGTACTTC | CASSLTGAVQETQYF
NA | NA | TRBJ1-4 | TRBV7-9 | 15 | TGTGCCAGCAGCTCCCGAACAGGCACAGGCGAAAAACTGTTTTTT | CASSSRTGTGEKLFF
TRBD1 | NA | TRBJ2-7 | TRBV30 | 14 | TGTGCCTGGACCCCGGGACAGGGCCGCGACGAGCAGTACTTC | CAWTPGQGRDEQYF
NA | NA | TRBJ1-6 | TRBV2 | 14 | TGTGCCAGCACATCCTTGACTTATAATTCACCCCTCCACTTT | CASTSLTYNSPLHF
NA | NA | TRBJ2-7 | TRBV3-1/TRBV3-2 | 17 | TGTGCCAGCAGCCATATAAGGGGCCGCGCCTACTCCTACGAGCAGTACTTC | CASSHIRGRAYSYEQYF
NA | NA | TRBJ1-6 | TRBV28 | 13 | TGTGCCAGCAGTTTACCCAGCAGCGTGGACCTCCACTTT | CASSLPSSVDLHF
TRBD1 | NA | TRBJ2-7 | TRBV6-5 | 15 | TGTGCCTGCGGGGTCCGGGACAGGGGGTCCTACGAGCAGTACTTC | CACGVRDRGSYEQYF
TRBD1 | NA | TRBJ2-3 | TRBV28 | 10 | TGTGCCAGCGGGACAGGGGGCTGGATTTTT | CASGTGGWIF
TRBD1 | NA | TRBJ1-2 | TRBV4-1 | 16 | TGCGCCAGCAGCCAAGACCGGCGACAGGGGGATAATGGCTACACCTTC | CASSQDRRQGDNGYTF
NA | NA | TRBJ2-7 | TRBV14 | 15 | TGTGCCAGCAGCCAAGGGGGCCTTAGGCGCTACGAGCAGTACTTC | CASSQGGLRRYEQYF
TRBD1 | NA | TRBJ1-2 | TRBV9 | 14 | TGTGCCAGCAGCGCGAACGACAGGGTTTATGGCTACACCTTC | CASSANDRVYGYTF
NA | NA | TRBJ1-1 | TRBV5-1 | 17 | TGCGCCAGCAATAAGGGTATACAGGCTGATTTGAACACTGAAGCTTTCTTT | CASNKGIQADLNTEAFF
TRBD1 | NA | TRBJ1-6 | TRBV6-4 | 14 | TGTGCCAGCAGTGAACAGGGGGTCAATTCACCCCTCCACTTT | CASSEQGVNSPLHF
NA | once | TRBJ1-3 | TRBV6-5 | 14 | TGTGCCAGCAGCGTCGGGTTCTCTGGAAACACCATATATTTT | CASSVGFSGNTIYF
NA | NA | TRBJ1-5 | TRBV4-1 | 17 | TGCGCCAGCAGCCAAGAAGGGGTTCCATATAGCAATCAGCCCCAGCATTTT | CASSQEGVPYSNQPQHF
NA | NA | TRBJ1-1 | TRBV14 | 16 | TGTGCCAGCAGCCAAGATTGGAGGACCTGGGACACTGAAGCTTTCTTT | CASSQDWRTWDTEAFF
NA | once | TRBJ2-1 | TRBV9 | 16 | TGTGCCAGCGCAAAGGGGGACCCTCAGTCCTACAATGAGCAGTTCTTC | CASAKGDPQSYNEQFF
TRBD2 | many | TRBJ2-2 | TRBV20-1 | 16 | TGCAGTGCTAGTGTAGCGGGGGGGCCAAGGACCGGGGAGCTGTTTTTT | CSASVAGGPRTGELFF
NA | NA | TRBJ1-2 | TRBV12-3/TRBV12-4 | 13 | TGTGCCAGCAGCCAATCGGGGGGGAATGGCTACACCTTC | CASSQSGGNGYTF
TRBD1 | NA | TRBJ2-1 | TRBV14 | 17 | TGTGCCAGCAGCAATTTTCCGGGACAGGAAGGCGGCAATGAGCAGTTCTTC | CASSNFPGQEGGNEQFF
NA | NA | TRBJ2-2 | TRBV5-1 | 14 | TGCGCCAGCAGCTTGATGACAGGTACCGGGGAGCTGTTTTTT | CASSLMTGTGELFF
TRBD1 | once | TRBJ1-2 | TRBV28 | 15 | TGTGCCAGCAGTTCCCTGACAGGGGGCAACTATGGCTACACCTTC | CASSSLTGGNYGYTF
NA | NA | TRBJ2-7 | TRBV5-1 | 13 | TGCGCCAGCAAAAAGACGGGGGCCTACGAGCAGTACTTC | CASKKTGAYEQYF
TRBD1 | once | TRBJ1-3 | TRBV6-2/TRBV6-3 | 17 | TGTGCCAGCAGTTCTCCGGGACAGGGGAGCTCTGGAAACACCATATATTTT | CASSSPGQGSSGNTIYF
NA | once | TRBJ1-2 | TRBV10-3 | 14 | TGTGCCATCAGTGAGTCGGGCCAGGGACTTGGCTACACCTTC | CAISESGQGLGYTF
TRBD2 | NA | TRBJ2-2 | TRBV4-1 | 17 | TGCGCCAGCAGCCAAGATCGGGGGGGTTGGGACACCGGGGAGCTGTTTTTT | CASSQDRGGWDTGELFF
TRBD2 | NA | TRBJ2-2 | TRBV10-2 | 15 | TGCGCCAGCAAACCTAGCGGGACGGCCACCGGGGAGCTGTTTTTT | CASKPSGTATGELFF
TRBD1 | few | TRBJ2-7 | TRBV10-3 | 14 | TGTGCCATCAGTGTAGGAACAGGGGTTAGAGAGCAGTACTTC | CAISVGTGVREQYF
TRBD2 | NA | TRBJ2-2 | TRBV5-5 | 16 | TGTGCCAGCAGCCGGACTAGCGGGAGGGCCCCCGGGGAGCTGTTTTTT | CASSRTSGRAPGELFF
NA | NA | TRBJ1-5 | TRBV5-6 | 13 | TGTGCCAGCAGCCAGGGAAGCAATCAGCCCCAGCATTTT | CASSQGSNQPQHF
NA | NA | TRBJ1-2 | TRBV24-1 | 14 | TGTGCCACCAGTGACCTCAGGGGTGACTATGGCTACACCTTC | CATSDLRGDYGYTF
NA | once | TRBJ2-3 | TRBV4-1 | 14 | TGCGCCAGCAGCCGAGAAAGCGGGCGGGATACGCAGTATTTT | CASSRESGRDTQYF
NA | NA | TRBJ1-4 | TRBV5-1 | 14 | TGCGCCAGCAGCGCGACTTTAACTAATGAAAAACTGTTTTTT | CASSATLTNEKLFF
TRBD1 | NA | TRBJ1-6 | TRBV2 | 15 | TGTGCCAGCAGTTATCAGACAGGGAGAGATTCACCCCTCCACTTT | CASSYQTGRDSPLHF
TRBD1 | NA | TRBJ1-4 | TRBV6-5 | 15 | TGTGCCAGCAGTTACGCCAGGGGGACTAATGAAAAACTGTTTTTT | CASSYARGTNEKLFF
TRBD1 | NA | TRBJ2-1 | TRBV29-1 | 14 | TGCAGCGCGGACCCGGGACAGAAAAACAATGAGCAGTTCTTC | CSADPGQKNNEQFF
TRBD1 | few | TRBJ1-1 | TRBV2 | 15 | TGTGCCAGCAGTGAGGCGACAGGGAGGAACACTGAAGCTTTCTTT | CASSEATGRNTEAFF
NA | NA | TRBJ2-6 | TRBV5-6 | 17 | TGTGCCAGCAGGGAACAGGGCCCCGCCTCTGGGGCCAACGTCCTGACTTTC | CASREQGPASGANVLTF
NA | NA | TRBJ1-4 | TRBV19 | 14 | TGTGCCAGTAGTATCTTGGGAGCTAATGAAAAACTGTTTTTT | CASSILGANEKLFF
NA | NA | TRBJ2-4 | TRBV5-8 | 12 | TGTGCCAGCAGCTTGTGGTCGGGCATTCAGTACTTC | CASSLWSGIQYF
TRBD2 | NA | TRBJ2-5 | TRBV7-3 | 14 | TGTGCCAGCAGCTTATTTGGGGGGGAAGAGACCCAGTACTTC | CASSLFGGEETQYF
NA | few | TRBJ2-2 | TRBV18 | 14 | TGTGCCAGCTCACCACGACAGAACACCGGGGAGCTGTTTTTT | CASSPRQNTGELFF
NA | NA | TRBJ2-6 | TRBV28 | 13 | TGTGCCAGCAGACTCTCTGGGGCCAACGTCCTGACTTTC | CASRLSGANVLTF
TRBD1 | NA | TRBJ1-5 | TRBV5-4 | 15 | TGTGCCAGCAGCAAGGACAGGGACCCTTATCAGCCCCAGCATTTT | CASSKDRDPYQPQHF
TRBD2 | once | TRBJ2-7 | TRBV5-1 | 16 | TGCGCCAGCAGCTCCTCTAGCGGGGGCCGGGTGTACGAGCAGTACTTC | CASSSSSGGRVYEQYF
NA | NA | TRBJ2-2 | TRBV6-5 | 14 | TGTGCCAGCCGTCGGACAGCGAACACCGGGGAGCTGTTTTTT | CASRRTANTGELFF
TRBD1 | NA | TRBJ1-5 | TRBV29-1 | 13 | TGCAGCGTTGGGACAGGGAGCAATCAGCCCCAGCATTTT | CSVGTGSNQPQHF
TRBD1 | once | TRBJ1-5 | TRBV6-5 | 14 | TGTGCCAGCAGTTACGCGACAGGGGATCAGCCCCAGCATTTT | CASSYATGDQPQHF
TRBD1 | NA | TRBJ2-7 | TRBV28 | 17 | TGTGCCAGCAGTTTTAACCTATTCATCGGGACAGGCTACGAGCAGTACTTC | CASSFNLFIGTGYEQYF